This TCR beta chain was recovered during a study of T-cell reconstitution after alpha-beta-depleted transplantation in children. Unique molecular identifiers were used in preparing the TCRbeta library. TCRdb redid the calling of the PCR reads with MiXCR, one entry per CDR3 protein. The data contain some 640,000 distinct CDR3 sequences, roughly 17% of them seen just once; the ten biggest clones take up 0.8% to 1.1%. A few counts support this clonotype. V was pared by 5 bases and J by 3 bases, with 7 bases of the junction left unmatched. Germline V CDR1 and CDR2: SGHTA, FQGNSA. There are 15 residues in the CDR3.

This TCR derives from a human donor who donated a stem cell graft to a child with acute myeloid leukemia. This material consisted of PBMCs from the stem cell graft donor, taken from the stem cell graft. The chain uses TRBV7-2 and TRBJ1-5; 7 bases agree with TRBD1. The CDR3 coding sequence is TGTGCCAGCAGCCTCTTGGGACAGTACAATCAGCCCCAGCATTTT. The encoded protein is CASSLLGQYNQPQHF.